A selection of T cell receptor beta chains follows, all from one sample in a study of beta chain features in type 1 diabetes. Assay: immunoSEQ multiplex PCR; the TCRdb copy retains only in-frame clones and omits some. This table holds hundreds of thousands of clones, around 15% found once. Sequenced material: naive CD4+ T cells from blood. The receptors were sampled from a man aged 18 to 29 with type 1 diabetes. Each CDR3 is given with its conserved first and last residue. A D gene is named only where the DNA matches it firmly. Not every row has a clone size; where given, it reads once, few, many or a size class.

J gene: TRBJ2-2; V gene: TRBV10-2; D gene: TRBD1; clone size: few; CDR3 DNA: TGCGCCAGCACCGGGACAGGGATTGTGACCGGGGAGCTGTTTTTT; CDR3 protein: CASTGTGIVTGELFF
J gene: TRBJ2-1; V gene: TRBV4-1; D gene: -; clone size: few; CDR3 DNA: TGCGCCAGCAGCCAAGGGGCTAGTCGCAATGAGCAGTTCTTC; CDR3 protein: CASSQGASRNEQFF
J gene: TRBJ2-2; V gene: TRBV4-2; D gene: -; clone size: -; CDR3 DNA: TGTGCCAGCAGCCAAGATGAGGGGCTAGTCGCCACCGGGGAGCTGTTTTTT; CDR3 protein: CASSQDEGLVATGELFF
J gene: TRBJ2-7; V gene: TRBV2; D gene: -; clone size: few; CDR3 DNA: TGTGCCAGTTCCACCACAGGGATATCCTACGAGCAGTACTTC; CDR3 protein: CASSTTGISYEQYF
J gene: TRBJ2-1; V gene: TRBV18; D gene: -; clone size: -; CDR3 DNA: TGTGCCAGCTCACCTTGGCAGGGGGGACCCAATGAGCAGTTCTTC; CDR3 protein: CASSPWQGGPNEQFF
J gene: TRBJ2-2; V gene: TRBV19; D gene: TRBD2; clone size: -; CDR3 DNA: TGTGCCAGTAGTATCCGCCGCGGACTAGCGGGAGGGCCAGGAGAGCTGTTTTTT; CDR3 protein: CASSIRRGLAGGPGELFF
J gene: TRBJ1-6; V gene: TRBV7-9; D gene: -; clone size: -; CDR3 DNA: TGTGCCAGCAGCCCCCGTAGGGAAGGTTCACCCCTCCACTTT; CDR3 protein: CASSPRREGSPLHF
J gene: TRBJ2-5; V gene: TRBV5-1; D gene: -; clone size: -; CDR3 DNA: TGCGCCAGCAGCCCTCGGACAGCCCAAGAGACCCAGTACTTC; CDR3 protein: CASSPRTAQETQYF
J gene: TRBJ2-7; V gene: TRBV11-1; D gene: TRBD2; clone size: few; CDR3 DNA: TGTGCCAGCAGCCCGGGAGGCTACGAGCAGTACTTC; CDR3 protein: CASSPGGYEQYF
J gene: TRBJ2-4; V gene: TRBV19; D gene: TRBD2; clone size: few; CDR3 DNA: TGTGCCAGTAGCCTAGCGGGAGCCAAAAACATTCAGTACTTC; CDR3 protein: CASSLAGAKNIQYF
J gene: TRBJ2-3; V gene: TRBV5-1; D gene: -; clone size: few; CDR3 DNA: TGCGCCAGCAGCTTGGTGTCGGGCGCAGATACGCAGTATTTT; CDR3 protein: CASSLVSGADTQYF
J gene: TRBJ2-1; V gene: TRBV9; D gene: TRBD1; clone size: few; CDR3 DNA: TGTGCCAGCAGCTCAAAACCGGGACAGGGGGAGTACAATGAGCAGTTCTTC; CDR3 protein: CASSSKPGQGEYNEQFF
J gene: TRBJ2-3; V gene: TRBV5-1; D gene: -; clone size: few; CDR3 DNA: TGCGCCAGCAGCTTAGGTGATAGCACAGATACGCAGTATTTT; CDR3 protein: CASSLGDSTDTQYF
J gene: TRBJ2-3; V gene: TRBV16; D gene: -; clone size: few; CDR3 DNA: TGTGCCAGCAGCCAATTTGGAACCTCGCGCACAGATACGCAGTATTTT; CDR3 protein: CASSQFGTSRTDTQYF
J gene: TRBJ1-4; V gene: TRBV28; D gene: -; clone size: few; CDR3 DNA: TGTGCCAGCAGTTTGCGTCTCTCACAGGGTGGAATGATGGAACTGTTTTTT; CDR3 protein: CASSLRLSQGGMMELFF
J gene: TRBJ2-7; V gene: TRBV11-2; D gene: TRBD2; clone size: few; CDR3 DNA: TGTGCCAGCCGCCAGCTAGCGGGAGGGCCCGAGCAGTACTTC; CDR3 protein: CASRQLAGGPEQYF
J gene: TRBJ2-7; V gene: TRBV23-1; D gene: -; clone size: few; CDR3 DNA: TGCGCCAGCAGTCACCCCATAGTGTTATACGACGAGCAGTACTTC; CDR3 protein: CASSHPIVLYDEQYF
J gene: TRBJ1-3; V gene: TRBV30; D gene: -; clone size: -; CDR3 DNA: TGTGCCTGGAGTGTACGAGGGTACGGCTCTGGAAACACCATATATTTT; CDR3 protein: CAWSVRGYGSGNTIYF
J gene: TRBJ1-1; V gene: TRBV27; D gene: -; clone size: few; CDR3 DNA: TGTGCCAGCACGTACAGGGAGGTACGGACTGAAGCTTTCTTT; CDR3 protein: CASTYREVRTEAFF
J gene: TRBJ2-5; V gene: TRBV5-4; D gene: TRBD1; clone size: -; CDR3 DNA: TGTGCCAGCAGCTTCGGACAGGGGAGGGAGACCCAGTACTTC; CDR3 protein: CASSFGQGRETQYF
J gene: TRBJ1-1; V gene: TRBV29-1; D gene: -; clone size: few; CDR3 DNA: TGCAGCGTTGCTAGATTGCTAAAGGCTGAAGCTTTCTTT; CDR3 protein: CSVARLLKAEAFF
J gene: TRBJ1-6; V gene: TRBV6-5; D gene: TRBD1; clone size: -; CDR3 DNA: TGTGCCAGCAGTTGGGGGGGACAGATTAATTCACCCCTCCACTTT; CDR3 protein: CASSWGGQINSPLHF
J gene: TRBJ1-4; V gene: TRBV30; D gene: -; clone size: -; CDR3 DNA: TGTGCCTGCGCTCTCCAGATACAAGAAAAACTGTTTTTT; CDR3 protein: CACALQIQEKLFF
J gene: TRBJ2-2; V gene: TRBV20-1; D gene: -; clone size: -; CDR3 DNA: TGCAGTGTAAGGGGTGCCGGGGAGCTGTTTTTT; CDR3 protein: CSVRGAGELFF
J gene: TRBJ2-1; V gene: TRBV30; D gene: TRBD2; clone size: -; CDR3 DNA: TGTGCCTGGACCCGTAGCGGGAGGGCCAGCGATGAGCAGTTCTTC; CDR3 protein: CAWTRSGRASDEQFF
J gene: TRBJ2-4; V gene: TRBV11-1; D gene: -; clone size: few; CDR3 DNA: TGTGCCAGCAGCTTAAATCTGTTTGGGGGCGCAAACATTCAGTACTTC; CDR3 protein: CASSLNLFGGANIQYF
J gene: TRBJ2-5; V gene: TRBV7-2; D gene: -; clone size: few; CDR3 DNA: TGTGCCAGCAGTGCGGGGGCCCAAGAGACCCAGTACTTC; CDR3 protein: CASSAGAQETQYF
J gene: TRBJ2-3; V gene: TRBV4-3; D gene: -; clone size: few; CDR3 DNA: TGCGCCAGCAGCCAGGGCCACTGGAGCACAGATACGCAGTATTTT; CDR3 protein: CASSQGHWSTDTQYF
J gene: TRBJ1-3; V gene: TRBV5-1; D gene: -; clone size: few; CDR3 DNA: TGCGCCAGCAGCTTGGCGGGGCAGATCTCTGGAAACACCATATATTTT; CDR3 protein: CASSLAGQISGNTIYF
J gene: TRBJ1-1; V gene: TRBV20-1; D gene: -; clone size: few; CDR3 DNA: TGCAGTGTAATGGGGACTGAAGCTTTCTTT; CDR3 protein: CSVMGTEAFF
J gene: TRBJ2-3; V gene: TRBV9; D gene: TRBD2; clone size: -; CDR3 DNA: TGTGCCAGCAGCTTACGGACTAGCGGAGATACGCAGTATTTT; CDR3 protein: CASSLRTSGDTQYF
J gene: TRBJ2-4; V gene: TRBV28; D gene: TRBD2; clone size: -; CDR3 DNA: TGTGCCAGCAGTTCCCCAGCGGGGGGAGCCAAAAACATTCAGTACTTC; CDR3 protein: CASSSPAGGAKNIQYF
J gene: TRBJ2-3; V gene: TRBV5-6; D gene: TRBD1; clone size: few; CDR3 DNA: TGTGCCAGCAGCTTGACGACAGGGCCAGATACGCAGTATTTT; CDR3 protein: CASSLTTGPDTQYF
J gene: TRBJ1-1; V gene: TRBV30; D gene: TRBD1; clone size: few; CDR3 DNA: TGTGCCTGGAGTACAGGGGGTGGTACGGCTTTCTTT; CDR3 protein: CAWSTGGGTAFF
J gene: TRBJ2-7; V gene: TRBV28; D gene: -; clone size: few; CDR3 DNA: TGTGCCAGCACCCAGGGAGGTGGCTACGAGCAGTACTTC; CDR3 protein: CASTQGGGYEQYF
J gene: TRBJ2-1; V gene: TRBV5-4; D gene: -; clone size: -; CDR3 DNA: TGTGCCAGCAGCTTGGGCGAGGGGAACTACAATGAGCAGTTCTTC; CDR3 protein: CASSLGEGNYNEQFF
J gene: TRBJ1-2; V gene: TRBV30; D gene: TRBD1; clone size: few; CDR3 DNA: TGTGCCTGGGGACAGGGGGGTGGCTATGGCTACACCTTC; CDR3 protein: CAWGQGGGYGYTF
J gene: TRBJ2-5; V gene: TRBV5-1; D gene: -; clone size: -; CDR3 DNA: TGCGCCAGCAGCGGGGGTACGGTCCAAGAGACCCAGTACTTC; CDR3 protein: CASSGGTVQETQYF